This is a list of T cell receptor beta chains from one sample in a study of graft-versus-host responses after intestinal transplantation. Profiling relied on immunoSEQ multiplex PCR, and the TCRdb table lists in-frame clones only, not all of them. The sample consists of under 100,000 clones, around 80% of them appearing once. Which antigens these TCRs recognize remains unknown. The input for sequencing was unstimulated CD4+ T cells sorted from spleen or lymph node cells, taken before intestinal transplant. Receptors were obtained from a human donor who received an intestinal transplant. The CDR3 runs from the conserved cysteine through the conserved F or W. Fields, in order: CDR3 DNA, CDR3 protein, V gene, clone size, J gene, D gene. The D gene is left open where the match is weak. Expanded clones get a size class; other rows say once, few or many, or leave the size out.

DNA: TGTGCCAGCACCGGGACAGGGGGGCCCTACGAGCAGTACTTC; CDR3: CASTGTGGPYEQYF; V: TRBV2; size: .; J: TRBJ2-7; D: TRBD1
DNA: TGTGCCAGCTCCACGGGCACAGGGGCACCCCTCCACTTT; CDR3: CASSTGTGAPLHF; V: TRBV6-6; size: few; J: TRBJ1-6; D: TRBD1
DNA: TGTGCCAGCAGCCCCGGGACTAGCGGGGGTTACAATGAGCAGTTCTTC; CDR3: CASSPGTSGGYNEQFF; V: TRBV11-2; size: .; J: TRBJ2-1; D: TRBD2
DNA: TGTGCCAGCAGTCCCTCAGACAGGGTCAGCGAGCAGTACTTC; CDR3: CASSPSDRVSEQYF; V: TRBV28; size: .; J: TRBJ2-7; D: TRBD1
DNA: TGCGCCAGCAGCATCGGACTAGCGGGGGGCACAGATACGCAGTATTTT; CDR3: CASSIGLAGGTDTQYF; V: TRBV5-1; size: .; J: TRBJ2-3; D: TRBD2
DNA: TGCGCCAGCAGCTTGAACCAGGGGATCACAGATACGCAGTATTTT; CDR3: CASSLNQGITDTQYF; V: TRBV5-1; size: .; J: TRBJ2-3; D: .
DNA: TGTGCCAGCAGGACCAGGGGGGTACCCTACGAGCAGTACTTC; CDR3: CASRTRGVPYEQYF; V: TRBV28; size: .; J: TRBJ2-7; D: .
DNA: TGTGCCAGCAGCGGAGAAGGGGCAACTCGCGCGGGAGACAATGAGCAGTTCTTC; CDR3: CASSGEGATRAGDNEQFF; V: TRBV7-4; size: .; J: TRBJ2-1; D: TRBD2
DNA: TGTGCCAGCAGCTTAAGACTAGCCGGAGATACGCAGTATTTT; CDR3: CASSLRLAGDTQYF; V: TRBV11-1; size: .; J: TRBJ2-3; D: TRBD2
DNA: TGTGCCAGCTCACTACTGACAGGGGCCGGCAATTCACCCCTCCACTTT; CDR3: CASSLLTGAGNSPLHF; V: TRBV18; size: .; J: TRBJ1-6; D: TRBD1
DNA: TGTGCCAGCAGCTTGGACAGCAGGAACTATGGCTACACCTTC; CDR3: CASSLDSRNYGYTF; V: TRBV5-4; size: .; J: TRBJ1-2; D: .
DNA: TGTGCCAGCAGCTGGAAGCGGGAGAAGTTCACAGATACGCAGTATTTT; CDR3: CASSWKREKFTDTQYF; V: TRBV5-4; size: .; J: TRBJ2-3; D: TRBD2
DNA: TGTGCCATCAGTGATCTTTCGGGGGGGAGTTCCTACGAGCAGTACTTC; CDR3: CAISDLSGGSSYEQYF; V: TRBV10-3; size: .; J: TRBJ2-7; D: TRBD2
DNA: TGCGCCAGCAGCTTGGTAACAGGGGGTCTCGACACTGAAGCTTTCTTT; CDR3: CASSLVTGGLDTEAFF; V: TRBV5-1; size: .; J: TRBJ1-1; D: TRBD1
DNA: TGCGCCAGCAGCGCGCCCGGGGGTAAGGAGACCCAGTACTTC; CDR3: CASSAPGGKETQYF; V: TRBV5-1; size: .; J: TRBJ2-5; D: .
DNA: TGTGCCAGCAGCCCCAGGACAGGGTACACAGATACGCAGTATTTT; CDR3: CASSPRTGYTDTQYF; V: TRBV11-2; size: .; J: TRBJ2-3; D: TRBD1
DNA: TGTGCCAGCTCACCAAAGGAGTCGGGCACTGAAGCTTTCTTT; CDR3: CASSPKESGTEAFF; V: TRBV18; size: .; J: TRBJ1-1; D: .